A single T cell receptor beta chain is shown here with its context. Antigen unknown. This sample is drawn from a study of monozygotic twins with cystic fibrosis. This table comes from immunoSEQ multiplex PCR, and its TCRdb copy is limited to in-frame clones, with some not included. The sample contains roughly 20,000 clones, nearly 98% of which appear only once. Overall study findings and caveats: Clonality was generally low (median around 0.01), higher in the most severe patients. Co-twins had the most similar V usage for 13 of 16 pairs, J for 8.

The sample comprised blood. The receptor was isolated from a woman in her twenties or thirties with cystic fibrosis.

The CDR3 region is CASSQDKGWGGVTEAFF. In nucleotides, the CDR3 is TGTGCCAGCAGCCAAGACAAAGGTTGGGGGGGGGTAACTGAAGCTTTCTTT. J is TRBJ1-1 and V is TRBV14; possibly TRBD1 for D (5 bases). Per the germline V gene, CDR1 is SGHDN and CDR2 is FVKESK. Trimming cost V 0 bases and J 5 bases, with 19 bases left between them. This CDR3 comprises 17 residues.